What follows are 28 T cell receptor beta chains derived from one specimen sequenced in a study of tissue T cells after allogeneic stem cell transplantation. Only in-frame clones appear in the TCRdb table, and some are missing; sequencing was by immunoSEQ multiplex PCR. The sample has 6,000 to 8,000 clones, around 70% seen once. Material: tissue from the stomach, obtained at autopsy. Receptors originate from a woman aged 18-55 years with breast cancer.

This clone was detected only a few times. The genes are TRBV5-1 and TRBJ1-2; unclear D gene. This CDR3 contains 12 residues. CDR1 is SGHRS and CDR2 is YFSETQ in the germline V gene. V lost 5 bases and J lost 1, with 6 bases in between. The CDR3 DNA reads TGCGCCAGCAGTCGGAGTAACTATGGCTACACCTTC. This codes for CASSRSNYGYTF.

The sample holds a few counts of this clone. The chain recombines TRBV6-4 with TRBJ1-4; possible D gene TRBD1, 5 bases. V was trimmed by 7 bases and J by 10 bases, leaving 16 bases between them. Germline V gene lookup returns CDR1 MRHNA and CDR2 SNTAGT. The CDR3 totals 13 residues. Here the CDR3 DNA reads TGTGCCAGCATCTTCCCCGCGGGGGGAAAACTGTTTTTT. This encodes CASIFPAGGKLFF.

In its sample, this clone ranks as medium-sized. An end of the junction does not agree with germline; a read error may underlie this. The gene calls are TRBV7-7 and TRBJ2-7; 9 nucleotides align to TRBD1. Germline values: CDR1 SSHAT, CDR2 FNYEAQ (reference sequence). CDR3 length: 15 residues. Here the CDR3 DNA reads TGTGCTAGCAGCTTAGGGACAGGGCGTGGGTACGAGCAGTACTTC. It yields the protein CASSLGTGRGYEQYF.

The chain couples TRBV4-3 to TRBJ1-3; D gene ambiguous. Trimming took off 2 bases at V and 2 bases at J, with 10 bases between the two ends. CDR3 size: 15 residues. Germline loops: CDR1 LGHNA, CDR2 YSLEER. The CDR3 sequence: CASSQMPTTGNTIYF. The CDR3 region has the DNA TGCGCCAGCAGCCAAATGCCCACCACTGGAAACACCATATATTTT.

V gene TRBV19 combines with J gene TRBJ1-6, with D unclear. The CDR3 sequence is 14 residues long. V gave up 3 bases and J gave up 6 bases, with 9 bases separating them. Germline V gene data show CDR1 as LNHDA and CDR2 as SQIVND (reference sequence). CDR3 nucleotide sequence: TGTGCCAGTAGTATTCTCAGCTTTAATTCACCCCTCCACTTT. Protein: CASSILSFNSPLHF. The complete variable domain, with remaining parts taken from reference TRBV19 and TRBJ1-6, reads DGGITQSPKYLFRKEGQNVTLSCEQNLNHDAMYWYRQDPGQGLRLIYYSQIVNDFQKGDIAEGYSVSREKKESFPLTVTSAQKNPTAFYLCASSILSFNSPLHFGNGTRLTVT.

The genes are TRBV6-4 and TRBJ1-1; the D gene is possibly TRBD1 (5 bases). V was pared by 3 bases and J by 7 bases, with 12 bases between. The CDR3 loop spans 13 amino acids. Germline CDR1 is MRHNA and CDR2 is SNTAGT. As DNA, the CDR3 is TGTGCCAGCAGTGAAACCACAGGATATGAAGCTTTCTTT. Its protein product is CASSETTGYEAFF.

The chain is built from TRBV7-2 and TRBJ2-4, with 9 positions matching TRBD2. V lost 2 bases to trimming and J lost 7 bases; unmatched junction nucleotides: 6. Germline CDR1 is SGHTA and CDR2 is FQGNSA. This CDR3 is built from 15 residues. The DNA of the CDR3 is TGTGCCAGCAGCTTATTAGTGGCGGGGGGGAACATTCAGTACTTC. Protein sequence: CASSLLVAGGNIQYF.

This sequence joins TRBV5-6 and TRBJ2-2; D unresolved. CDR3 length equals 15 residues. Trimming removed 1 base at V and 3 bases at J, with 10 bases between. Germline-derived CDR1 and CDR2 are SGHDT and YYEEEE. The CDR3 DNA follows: TGTGCCAGCAGCTTGTATCTGGGATACACCGGGGAGCTGTTTTTT. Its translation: CASSLYLGYTGELFF.

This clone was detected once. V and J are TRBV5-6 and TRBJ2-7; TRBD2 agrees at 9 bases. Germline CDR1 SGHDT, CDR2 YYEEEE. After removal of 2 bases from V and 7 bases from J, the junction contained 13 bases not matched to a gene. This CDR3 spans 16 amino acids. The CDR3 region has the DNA TGTGCCAGCAGCTTAATCGGCGTAGCGGGAGTGGATGAGCAGTACTTC. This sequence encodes CASSLIGVAGVDEQYF.

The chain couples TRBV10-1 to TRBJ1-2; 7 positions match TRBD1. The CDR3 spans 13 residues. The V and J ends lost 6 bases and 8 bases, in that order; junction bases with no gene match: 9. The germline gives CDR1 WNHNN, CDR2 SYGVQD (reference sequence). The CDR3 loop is CASRSGGGTGYTF. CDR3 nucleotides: TGCGCCAGCAGGTCAGGGGGAGGGACCGGCTACACCTTC.

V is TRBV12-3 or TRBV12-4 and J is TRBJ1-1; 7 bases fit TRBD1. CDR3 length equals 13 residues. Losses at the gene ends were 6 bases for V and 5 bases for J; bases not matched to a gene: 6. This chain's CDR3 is CASRYTGATEAFF. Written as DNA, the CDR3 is TGTGCCAGCAGGTATACAGGGGCTACTGAAGCTTTCTTT.

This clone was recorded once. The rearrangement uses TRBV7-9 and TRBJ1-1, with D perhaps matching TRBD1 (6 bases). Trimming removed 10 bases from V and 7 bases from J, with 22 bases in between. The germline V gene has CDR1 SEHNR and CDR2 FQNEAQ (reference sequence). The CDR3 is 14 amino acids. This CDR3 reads CATTGLDRRGEAFF. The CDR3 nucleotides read TGTGCCACAACGGGGCTAGACAGGAGGGGTGAAGCTTTCTTT.

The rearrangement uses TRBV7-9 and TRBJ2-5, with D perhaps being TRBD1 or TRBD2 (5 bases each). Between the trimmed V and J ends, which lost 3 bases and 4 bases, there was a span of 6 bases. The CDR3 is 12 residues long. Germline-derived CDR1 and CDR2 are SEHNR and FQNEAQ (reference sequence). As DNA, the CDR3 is TGTGCCAGCAGCTTTGGGGGAGAGACCCAGTACTTC. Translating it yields CASSFGGETQYF. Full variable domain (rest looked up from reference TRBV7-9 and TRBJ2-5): DTGVSQNPRHKITKRGQNVTFRCDPISEHNRLYWYRQTLGQGPEFLTYFQNEAQLEKSRLLSDRFSAERPKGSFSTLEIQRTEQGDSAMYLCASSFGGETQYFGPGTRLLVL.

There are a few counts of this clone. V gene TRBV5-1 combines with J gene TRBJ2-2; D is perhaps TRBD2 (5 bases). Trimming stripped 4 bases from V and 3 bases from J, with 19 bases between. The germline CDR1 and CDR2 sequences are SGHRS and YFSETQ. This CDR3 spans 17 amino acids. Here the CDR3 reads CASSLVWGDQDTGELFF. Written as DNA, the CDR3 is TGCGCCAGCAGCCTGGTGTGGGGAGATCAGGACACCGGGGAGCTGTTTTTT.

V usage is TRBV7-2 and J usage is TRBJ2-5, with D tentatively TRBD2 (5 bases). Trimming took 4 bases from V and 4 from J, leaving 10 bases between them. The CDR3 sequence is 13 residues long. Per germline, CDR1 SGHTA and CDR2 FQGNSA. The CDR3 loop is CASSSPGVETQYF. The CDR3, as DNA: TGTGCCAGCAGCTCCCCCGGGGTAGAGACCCAGTACTTC.

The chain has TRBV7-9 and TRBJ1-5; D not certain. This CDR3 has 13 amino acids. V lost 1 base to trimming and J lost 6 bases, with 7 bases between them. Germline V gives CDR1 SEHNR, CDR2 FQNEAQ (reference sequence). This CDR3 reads CASSLEEGQPQHF. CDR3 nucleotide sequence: TGTGCCAGCAGCTTAGAGGAAGGTCAGCCCCAGCATTTT. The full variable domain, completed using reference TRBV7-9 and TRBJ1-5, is DTGVSQNPRHKITKRGQNVTFRCDPISEHNRLYWYRQTLGQGPEFLTYFQNEAQLEKSRLLSDRFSAERPKGSFSTLEIQRTEQGDSAMYLCASSLEEGQPQHFGDGTRLSIL.

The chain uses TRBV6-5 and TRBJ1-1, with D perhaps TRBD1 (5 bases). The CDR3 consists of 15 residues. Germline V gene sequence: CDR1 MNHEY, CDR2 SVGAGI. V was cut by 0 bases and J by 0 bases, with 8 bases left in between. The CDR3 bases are TGTGCCAGCAGTTACTCTGGCAGGGTGAACACTGAAGCTTTCTTT. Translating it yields CASSYSGRVNTEAFF.

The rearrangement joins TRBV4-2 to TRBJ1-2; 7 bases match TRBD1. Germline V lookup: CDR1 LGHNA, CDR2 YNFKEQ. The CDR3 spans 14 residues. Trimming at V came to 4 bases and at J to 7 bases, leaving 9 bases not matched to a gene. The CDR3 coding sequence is TGTGCCAGCAGCCTTAATCAGGGGGGGTCTGGCTACACCTTC. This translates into CASSLNQGGSGYTF.

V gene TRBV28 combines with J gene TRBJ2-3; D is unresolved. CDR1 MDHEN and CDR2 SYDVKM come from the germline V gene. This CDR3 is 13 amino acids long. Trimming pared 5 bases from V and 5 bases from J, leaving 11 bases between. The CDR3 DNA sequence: TGTGCCAGCAGTCCTCTACCGCAAGATACGCAGTATTTT. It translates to CASSPLPQDTQYF.

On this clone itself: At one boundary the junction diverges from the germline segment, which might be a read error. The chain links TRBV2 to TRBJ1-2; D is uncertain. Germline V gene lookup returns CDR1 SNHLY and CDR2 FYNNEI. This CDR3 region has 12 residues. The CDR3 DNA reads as TGTGCCAGCAGTGATGGTCTGCTTTTCCCCTTCTTC. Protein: CASSDGLLFPFF.

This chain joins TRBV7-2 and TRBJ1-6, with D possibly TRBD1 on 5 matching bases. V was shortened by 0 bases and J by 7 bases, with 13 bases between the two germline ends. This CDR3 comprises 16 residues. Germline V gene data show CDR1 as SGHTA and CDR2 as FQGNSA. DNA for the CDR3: TGTGCCAGCAGCTTAGCCCTGGGACGGGGAAATTCACCCCTCCACTTT. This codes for CASSLALGRGNSPLHF.

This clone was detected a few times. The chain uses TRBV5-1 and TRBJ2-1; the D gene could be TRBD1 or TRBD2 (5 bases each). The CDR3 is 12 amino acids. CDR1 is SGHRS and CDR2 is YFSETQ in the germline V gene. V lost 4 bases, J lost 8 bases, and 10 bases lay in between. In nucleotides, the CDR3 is TGCGCCAGCAGCCCGCAGGGAGATGAGCAGTTCTTC. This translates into CASSPQGDEQFF.

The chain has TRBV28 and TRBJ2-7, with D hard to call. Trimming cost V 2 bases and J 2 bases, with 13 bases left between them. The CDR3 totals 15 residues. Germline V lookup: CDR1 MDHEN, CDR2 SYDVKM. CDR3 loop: CASSLSYGNAYEQYF. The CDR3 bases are TGTGCCAGCAGTTTAAGTTATGGGAACGCCTACGAGCAGTACTTC.

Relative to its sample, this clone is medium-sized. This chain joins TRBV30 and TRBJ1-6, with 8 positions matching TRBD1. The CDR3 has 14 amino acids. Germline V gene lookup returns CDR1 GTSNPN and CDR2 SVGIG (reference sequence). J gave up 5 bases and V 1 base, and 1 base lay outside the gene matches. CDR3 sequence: CAWSGGQDNSPLHF. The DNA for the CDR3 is TGTGCCTGGAGTGGGGGACAGGATAATTCACCCCTCCACTTT. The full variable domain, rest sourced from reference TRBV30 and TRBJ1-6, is SQTIHQWPATLVQPVGSPLSLECTVEGTSNPNLYWYRQAAGRGLQLLFYSVGIGQISSEVPQNLSASRPQDRQFILSSKKLLLSDSGFYLCAWSGGQDNSPLHFGNGTRLTVT.

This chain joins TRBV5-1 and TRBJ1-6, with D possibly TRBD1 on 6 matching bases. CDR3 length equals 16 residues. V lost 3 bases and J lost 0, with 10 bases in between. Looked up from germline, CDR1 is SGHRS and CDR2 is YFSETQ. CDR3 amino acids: CASSSQGSSYNSPLHF. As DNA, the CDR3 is TGCGCCAGCAGCTCTCAGGGGAGCTCCTATAATTCACCCCTCCACTTT. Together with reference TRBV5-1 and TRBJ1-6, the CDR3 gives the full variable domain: KAGVTQTPRYLIKTRGQQVTLSCSPISGHRSVSWYQQTPGQGLQFLFEYFSETQRNKGNFPGRFSGRQFSNSRSEMNVSTLELGDSALYLCASSSQGSSYNSPLHFGNGTRLTVT.

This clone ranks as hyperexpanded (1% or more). In DNA form, the CDR3 reads TGTGCCAGCAGCTTAGTCGGGACAGGGTCTGAGCAGTTCTTC. This encodes CASSLVGTGSEQFF. The gene calls are TRBV11-2 and TRBJ2-1, with TRBD1 matching over 9 bases. V dropped 1 base and J dropped 9; count of bases not matched to a gene: 4. CDR1 is SGHAT and CDR2 is FQNNGV in the germline V gene. The CDR3 is made up of 14 amino acids.

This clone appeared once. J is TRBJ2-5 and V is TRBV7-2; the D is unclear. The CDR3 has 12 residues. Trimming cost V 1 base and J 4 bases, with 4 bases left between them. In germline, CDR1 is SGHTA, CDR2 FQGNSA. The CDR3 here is CASSLELETQYF. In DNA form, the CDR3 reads TGTGCCAGCAGCTTAGAACTAGAGACCCAGTACTTC.

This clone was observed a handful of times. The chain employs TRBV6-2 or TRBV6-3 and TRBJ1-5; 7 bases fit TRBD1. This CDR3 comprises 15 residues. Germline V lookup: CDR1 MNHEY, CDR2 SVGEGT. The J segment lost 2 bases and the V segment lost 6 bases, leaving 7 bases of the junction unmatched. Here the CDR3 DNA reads TGTGCCAGCAGCCGGAACAGGGGTGGCAATCAGCCCCAGCATTTT. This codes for CASSRNRGGNQPQHF.